The 4 T cell receptor beta chains in this list originate from one sample, sequenced in a study of blood T cells in healthy people across ages. Sample-barcoded 5' priming and a J-beta primer mix drove a second PCR of about 6 to 12 cycles. TCRdb re-analysed the 5' RACE reads in MiXCR, keeping a single row per CDR3 protein. The top ten clones hold 15% to 20% of a sample with 800,000 or so distinct CDR3 sequences, 35% to 50% of them seen once. The sequenced sample was blood. The receptor source for this set is an elderly man in good health.

This clonotype was counted between two and nine times. The CDR3: CSARDLAGVETQYF. The DNA of the CDR3 is TGCAGTGCTAGAGATCTAGCGGGAGTGGAGACCCAGTACTTC. The V gene is TRBV20-1, the J gene TRBJ2-5, with 10 bases identical to TRBD2. With V trimmed by 0 bases and J by 5 bases, 3 bases remained unmatched. The CDR3 is made up of 14 amino acids. CDR1 and CDR2 from the germline V gene are DFQATT and SNEGSKA (reference sequence).

The rearrangement uses TRBV28 and TRBJ1-1; D perhaps matches TRBD1 (6 bases). V dropped 2 bases and J dropped 1 base, with 11 bases sitting between them. Germline V gene data show CDR1 as MDHEN and CDR2 as SYDVKM. This CDR3 comprises 15 residues. Written as DNA, the CDR3 is TGTGCCAGCAGTTTAATGGGGGGGCAGAACACTGAAGCTTTCTTT. It specifies CASSLMGGQNTEAFF.

As concerns this clonotype: A clone one base away is much larger, so this may be a read error. The chain is built from TRBV28 and TRBJ2-1, with 7 bases identical to TRBD2. The J call may be incorrect, as the DNA end agrees better with TRBJ2-7. CDR1 and CDR2 (germline): MDHEN, SYDVKM. The CDR3 is 13 residues long. This CDR3 is CASSLLTSVGQYF. DNA of the CDR3: TGTGCCAGCAGTTTATTAACTAGCGTCGGGCAGTACTTC.

Here the CDR3 reads CASITSGMVAGELFF. CDR3 sequence (DNA): TGTGCCAGCATAACTAGCGGGATGGTGGCCGGGGAGCTGTTTTTT. The V gene is TRBV12-3 or TRBV12-4, the J gene TRBJ2-2; 10 bases are a match to TRBD2. Germline trimming cut 7 bases from V and 6 bases from J; bases unmatched to any gene: 8. This CDR3 is 15 amino acids long.